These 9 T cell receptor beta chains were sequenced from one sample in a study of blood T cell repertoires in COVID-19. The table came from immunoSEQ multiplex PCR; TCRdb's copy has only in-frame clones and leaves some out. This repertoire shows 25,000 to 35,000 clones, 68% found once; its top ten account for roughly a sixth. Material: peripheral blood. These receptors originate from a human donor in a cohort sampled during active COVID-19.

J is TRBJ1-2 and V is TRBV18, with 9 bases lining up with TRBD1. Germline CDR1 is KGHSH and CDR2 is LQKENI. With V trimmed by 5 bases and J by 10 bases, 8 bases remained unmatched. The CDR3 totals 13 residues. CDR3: CASSAGQGLDYTF. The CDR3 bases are TGTGCCAGCTCAGCTGGACAGGGGCTAGACTACACCTTC.

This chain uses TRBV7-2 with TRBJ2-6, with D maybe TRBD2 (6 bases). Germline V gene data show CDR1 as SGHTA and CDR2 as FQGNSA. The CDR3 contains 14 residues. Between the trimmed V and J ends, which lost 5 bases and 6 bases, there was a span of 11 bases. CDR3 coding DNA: TGTGCCAGCAGCGCCCTAGCGCTGGCCAACGTCCTGACTTTC. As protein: CASSALALANVLTF.

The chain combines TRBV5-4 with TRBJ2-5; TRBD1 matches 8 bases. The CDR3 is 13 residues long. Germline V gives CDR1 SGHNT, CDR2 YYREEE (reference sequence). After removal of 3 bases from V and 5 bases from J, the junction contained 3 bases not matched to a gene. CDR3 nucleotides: TGTGCCAGCAGCTGGACAGGGAGGGAGACCCAGTACTTC. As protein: CASSWTGRETQYF.

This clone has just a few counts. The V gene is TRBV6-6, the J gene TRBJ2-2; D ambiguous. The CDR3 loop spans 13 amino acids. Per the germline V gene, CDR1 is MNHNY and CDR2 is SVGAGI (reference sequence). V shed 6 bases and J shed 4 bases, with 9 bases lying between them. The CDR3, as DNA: TGTGCCAGCAGCTCGACTCCCACCGGGGAGCTGTTTTTT. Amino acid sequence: CASSSTPTGELFF.

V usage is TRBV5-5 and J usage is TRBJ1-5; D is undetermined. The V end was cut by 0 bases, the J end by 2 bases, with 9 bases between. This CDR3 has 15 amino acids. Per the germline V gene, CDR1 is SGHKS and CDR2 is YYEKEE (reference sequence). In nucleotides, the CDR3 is TGTGCCAGCAGCTTGGACGGGATTGGCAATCAGCCCCAGCATTTT. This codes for CASSLDGIGNQPQHF.

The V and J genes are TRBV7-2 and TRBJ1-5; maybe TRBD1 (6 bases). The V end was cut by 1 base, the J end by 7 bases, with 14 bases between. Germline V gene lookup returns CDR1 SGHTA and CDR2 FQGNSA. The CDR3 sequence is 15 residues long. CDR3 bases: TGTGCCAGCAGCTTAGAACGCAGGGGCGGGCAGCCCCAGCATTTT. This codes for CASSLERRGGQPQHF.

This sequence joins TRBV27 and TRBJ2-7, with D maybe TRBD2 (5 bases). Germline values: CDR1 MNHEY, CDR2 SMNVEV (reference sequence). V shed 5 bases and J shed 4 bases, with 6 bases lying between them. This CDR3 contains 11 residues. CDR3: CASSEGYEQYF. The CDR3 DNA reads TGTGCCAGCAGTGAGGGATACGAGCAGTACTTC.

The CDR3, as DNA: TGCGCCAGCAGCCCCCGGGACAGTAACACCGGGGAGCTGTTTTTT. Its protein product is CASSPRDSNTGELFF. The chain uses TRBV4-1 and TRBJ2-2; 7 bases fit TRBD1. Trimming cost V 4 bases and J 2 bases; bases outside gene matches: 4. CDR1 MGHRA and CDR2 YSYEKL come from the germline V gene. The CDR3 is 15 residues long.

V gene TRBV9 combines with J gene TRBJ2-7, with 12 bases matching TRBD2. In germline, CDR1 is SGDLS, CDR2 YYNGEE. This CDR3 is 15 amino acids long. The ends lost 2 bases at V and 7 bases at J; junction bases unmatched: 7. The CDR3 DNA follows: TGTGCCAGCAGCGTCGGACTAGCGGGAAGTTGGGAGCAGTACTTC. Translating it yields CASSVGLAGSWEQYF.